This T cell receptor beta chain was captured in a study of T cell responses to AZD1222 COVID-19 vaccine. Trimming removed 10 bases from V and 9 bases from J, with 15 bases in between. This CDR3 region has 11 residues. CDR1 is WNHNN, CDR2 SYGVQD, per germline (reference sequence). The assay was immunoSEQ multiplex PCR, and TCRdb's table has in-frame clones only and misses some. The data contain around 100,000 clones, 88% of them singletons. About this clone: What it binds is not known.

Findings and limits, study-wide: Increases in Spike-specific TCR breadth and depth were seen after two AZD1222 doses. It should be noted that donors were predominantly white British and more often female, and clonal diversity was possibly underestimated. Across the whole spike, CD4 TCRs peaked at regions 160-218 and 743-854.

The specimen comprised peripheral blood, sampled on day 0 of AZD1222 vaccination. The sequence was obtained from an adult in good health. The J gene is TRBJ2-5, the V gene TRBV10-1; maybe TRBD2 (6 bases). The CDR3 nucleotides read TGCGCCACTTGGAGTACGGGGGCCCAGTACTTC. It yields the protein CATWSTGAQYF.